This T cell receptor beta chain is from a study of blood T cell repertoires in COVID-19. About the study: Samples representing acute and convalescent COVID-19 were sourced from the United States, Italy and Spain. Sources were T cells, B-cell-depleted T cells, or PBMCs; the material itself was cDNA or gDNA.

Repertoires were generated with immunoSEQ multiplex PCR, while TCRdb's copy carries only in-frame clones and drops some. The sample carries under 400,000 clones, around 87% recorded once. This clone appeared a single time. CDR1 and CDR2 from the germline V gene are SGHRS and YFSETQ. This CDR3 is built from 15 residues. V was pared by 10 bases and J by 8 bases, with 19 bases of the junction left unmatched. Patients at the Seattle site were enrolled during active infection and followed longitudinally. The receptor was derived from a woman in her thirties with COVID-19, enrolled during active disease. The source material was peripheral blood. V is TRBV5-1 and J is TRBJ1-2; 8 nucleotides agree with TRBD1. The CDR3 region is CAGSHMDRARWGYTF. The CDR3 DNA reads as TGCGCCGGGTCTCACATGGACAGGGCCCGCTGGGGCTACACCTTC.